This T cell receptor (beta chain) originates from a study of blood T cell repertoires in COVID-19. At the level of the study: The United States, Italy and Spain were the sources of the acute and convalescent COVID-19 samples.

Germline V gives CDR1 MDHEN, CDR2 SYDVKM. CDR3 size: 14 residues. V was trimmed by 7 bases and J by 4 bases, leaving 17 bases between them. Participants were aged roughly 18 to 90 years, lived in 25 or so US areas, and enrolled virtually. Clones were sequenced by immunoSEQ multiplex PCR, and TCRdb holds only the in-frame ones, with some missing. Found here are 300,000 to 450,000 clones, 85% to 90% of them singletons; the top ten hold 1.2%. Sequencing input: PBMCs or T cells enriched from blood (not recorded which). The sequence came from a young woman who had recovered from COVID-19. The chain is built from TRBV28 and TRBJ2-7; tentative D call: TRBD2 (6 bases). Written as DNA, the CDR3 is TGTGCCAGCATATCCGGGACCGGGACTTACGAGCAGTACTTC. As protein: CASISGTGTYEQYF.